What follows is one T cell receptor beta chain and its context. Its antigen is not known. This CDR3 is built from 14 residues. Per germline, CDR1 DFQATT and CDR2 SNEGSKA (reference sequence). V was pared by 5 bases and J by 1 base, with 5 bases of the junction left unmatched. The sample originates from a study of identical twins. Unique molecular identifiers were in the cDNA, with template-switch universal primer binding. Using its own MiXCR run on the 5' RACE reads, TCRdb lists one record per CDR3 protein. This table holds some 690,000 distinct CDR3 sequences, 21% found once. Points from the study as a whole: Donors were not followed over many years; analysis was cross-sectional. Carriage of fewer insertions was seen in abundant cord blood beta clonotypes, whereas memory repertoires showed none.

The data also belong to a second study, concerning T cells expressing NK-cell markers. That investigation notes: A handful of donors likewise had their CD3+CD56-NKG2C+ fraction led by these clonotypes.

The sequence was obtained from a woman aged 18-29 years in good health. V and J are TRBV20-1 and TRBJ2-3; 8 nucleotides align to TRBD2. The sequencing sample was made of PBMCs. The CDR3 sequence is CSARGGPGTDTQYF. The CDR3 nucleotides read TGCAGTGCTCGGGGGGGCCCCGGCACAGATACGCAGTATTTT.